This is a list of T cell receptor beta chains from one sample in a study of blood T cell repertoires in COVID-19. Sequencing used immunoSEQ multiplex PCR; TCRdb keeps in-frame clones, though not all of them. The profile shows roughly 150,000 clones, 70% to 90% of them singletons. The sequencing sample was made of peripheral blood. These receptor sequences come from a woman older than 75 with COVID-19, enrolled during active disease. Each CDR3 is given with its conserved first and last residue. D genes are given only for firm matches. Not every row has a clone size; where given, it reads once, few, many or a size class.

clone_size d_call j_call v_call cdr3_aa cdr3_nt
- - TRBJ2-4 TRBV2 CASIIGTGGNIQYF TGTGCCAGCATAATAGGGACCGGGGGAAACATTCAGTACTTC
- TRBD1 TRBJ1-2 TRBV19 CASSMDRVGYTF TGTGCCAGTAGTATGGACAGGGTGGGCTACACCTTC
- - TRBJ2-7 TRBV6-6 CASSYSRSGVLYEQYF TGTGCCAGCAGTTACTCGAGATCGGGGGTCCTCTACGAGCAGTACTTC
- - TRBJ1-4 TRBV4-3 CASSPRGGEWNEKLFF TGCGCCAGCAGCCCGAGGGGGGGAGAATGGAATGAAAAACTGTTTTTT
- - TRBJ2-1 TRBV21-1 CASSKLTDQNSRSSYNEQFF TGTGCCAGCAGCAAACTTACAGACCAAAACTCCCGAAGCTCCTACAATGAGCAGTTCTTC
- TRBD1 TRBJ2-3 TRBV9 CASSVVTGGLISTDTQYF TGTGCCAGCAGCGTAGTGACAGGGGGTCTGATTAGCACAGATACGCAGTATTTT
few - TRBJ2-5 TRBV7-9 CASSLTGKETQYF TGTGCCAGCAGCCTTACAGGGAAAGAGACCCAGTACTTC
- TRBD2 TRBJ2-7 TRBV9 CASSLRWGTTYEQYF TGTGCCAGCAGCCTCCGATGGGGGACTACCTACGAGCAGTACTTC
- - TRBJ2-3 TRBV6-5 CASSYQGEADTQYF TGTGCCAGCAGTTACCAGGGCGAGGCAGATACGCAGTATTTT
- - TRBJ1-4 TRBV7-9 CASSSPQGWREKLFF TGTGCCAGCAGCTCCCCCCAGGGGTGGCGGGAAAAACTGTTTTTT
- - TRBJ2-3 TRBV9 CASSVLSPGRTDTQYF TGTGCCAGCAGCGTACTTTCCCCTGGCCGCACAGATACGCAGTATTTT
- - TRBJ2-7 TRBV29-1 CSVAGVEQYF TGCAGCGTGGCAGGGGTCGAGCAGTACTTC
- - TRBJ2-7 TRBV18 CASSPPSRGTYEQYF TGTGCCAGCTCACCGCCCTCGCGGGGCACCTACGAGCAGTACTTC
- TRBD1 TRBJ2-5 TRBV25-1 CASRPPGQGQETQYF TGTGCCAGCAGACCTCCGGGACAGGGCCAAGAGACCCAGTACTTC
few - TRBJ2-1 TRBV2 CASSGGLGNEQFF TGTGCCAGCAGTGGAGGACTGGGGAATGAGCAGTTCTTC
once - TRBJ2-1 TRBV5-1 CASSLSFAEQFF TGCGCCAGCAGCTTGTCCTTTGCGGAGCAGTTCTTC
- - TRBJ1-2 TRBV7-2 CASSWFSAAHGYTF TGTGCCAGCAGCTGGTTTTCGGCGGCGCATGGCTACACCTTC
- - TRBJ2-5 TRBV18 CASSPWATSTTQYF TGTGCCAGCTCACCATGGGCTACTAGTACGACCCAGTACTTC
- - TRBJ1-6 TRBV19 CASRMEVHSPLHF TGTGCCTCGAGGATGGAGGTCCATTCACCCCTCCACTTT
- TRBD2 TRBJ2-5 TRBV27 CASSLWGGEGTQYF TGTGCCAGCAGTTTATGGGGGGGGGAAGGGACCCAGTACTTC
- - TRBJ2-2 TRBV2 CASRGDNTGELFF TGTGCCAGCAGGGGCGATAACACCGGGGAGCTGTTTTTT
- TRBD2 TRBJ2-5 TRBV2 CASSTLALEAQYF TGTGCCAGCAGTACACTAGCGCTCGAGGCCCAGTACTTC
- - TRBJ2-1 TRBV5-6 CASSLLQTVLSYNEQFF TGTGCCAGCAGCCTACTCCAGACTGTACTGTCCTACAATGAGCAGTTCTTC
- TRBD2 TRBJ2-2 TRBV7-3 CASSLTPSGSANTGELFF TGTGCCAGCAGCTTAACCCCTAGCGGGAGTGCGAACACCGGGGAGCTGTTTTTT
- - TRBJ2-5 TRBV5-1 CASSLAGGRETQYF TGCGCCAGCAGCTTGGCCGGAGGGAGGGAGACCCAGTACTTC
- TRBD2 TRBJ2-5 TRBV5-1 CASSPLAEETQYF TGCGCCAGCAGCCCACTAGCGGAAGAGACCCAGTACTTC
- TRBD1 TRBJ1-2 TRBV14 CASSQQGANYGYTF TGTGCCAGCAGCCAACAGGGGGCTAACTATGGCTACACCTTC
- TRBD1 TRBJ1-1 TRBV28 CASRLTGGTEAFF TGTGCCAGCAGACTAACAGGGGGCACTGAAGCTTTCTTT
- - TRBJ2-5 TRBV29-1 CSVNRDWVETQYF TGCAGCGTGAACAGGGATTGGGTGGAGACCCAGTACTTC
- - TRBJ1-4 TRBV19 CASSTRQTTNEKLFF TGTGCCAGTAGTACCCGACAGACAACTAATGAAAAACTGTTTTTT
- TRBD2 TRBJ2-7 TRBV4-2 CASSQESAGGSPYEQYF TGTGCCAGCAGCCAAGAATCCGCGGGGGGTTCCCCCTACGAGCAGTACTTC
- - TRBJ2-3 TRBV27 CASSPGQRGTDTQYF TGTGCCAGCAGTCCCGGCCAACGGGGCACAGATACGCAGTATTTT
few TRBD1 TRBJ2-2 TRBV25-1 CASIADRARDTGELFF TGTGCCAGCATCGCCGACAGGGCCCGGGACACCGGGGAGCTGTTTTTT
once TRBD1 TRBJ2-5 TRBV30 CAWSGGQGQETQYF TGTGCCTGGAGTGGCGGACAGGGCCAAGAGACCCAGTACTTC
- - TRBJ2-5 TRBV4-1 CASSQDGGAPYQETQYF TGCGCCAGCAGCCAAGATGGGGGGGCCCCGTACCAAGAGACCCAGTACTTC
- TRBD1 TRBJ2-5 TRBV6-4 CASRVPGQEDRETQYF TGTGCCAGCAGAGTTCCGGGACAGGAGGACCGAGAGACCCAGTACTTC
- - TRBJ2-3 TRBV9 CASSPRDTDTQYF TGTGCCAGCAGCCCCCGGGACACAGATACGCAGTATTTT
- TRBD2 TRBJ2-1 TRBV7-8 CASSFPSPSGGPYYNEQFF TGTGCCAGCAGCTTCCCCTCCCCGAGCGGGGGGCCTTACTACAATGAGCAGTTCTTC
- - TRBJ2-2 TRBV5-4 CASSLPIGELFF TGTGCCAGCAGCTTGCCCATCGGGGAGCTGTTTTTT
- - TRBJ2-5 TRBV11-2 CASSLEFPEVGTQYF TGTGCCAGCAGCTTAGAGTTTCCCGAGGTGGGGACCCAGTACTTC
- - TRBJ2-7 TRBV3-1/TRBV3-2 CASSRTASYEQYF TGTGCCAGCAGCCGGACAGCTTCCTACGAGCAGTACTTC
- TRBD1 TRBJ1-2 TRBV6-5 CASSDPGQGRLGYTF TGTGCCAGCAGCGACCCGGGACAGGGCAGGCTCGGCTACACCTTC
- TRBD1 TRBJ2-1 TRBV7-9 CASSFGVPGGPYNEQFF TGTGCCAGCAGCTTCGGGGTTCCAGGGGGCCCCTACAATGAGCAGTTCTTC
- - TRBJ1-3 TRBV3-1/TRBV3-2 CASSYTQISGNTIYF TGTGCCAGCAGCTACACCCAGATCTCTGGAAACACCATATATTTT
- - TRBJ2-3 TRBV20-1 CSASSPQAQYF TGCAGTGCTAGCTCCCCTCAGGCGCAGTATTTT
- - TRBJ2-7 TRBV5-1 CASRLVLGEAPYEQYF TGCGCCAGCAGACTTGTTCTTGGGGAGGCCCCCTACGAGCAGTACTTC
- - TRBJ1-6 TRBV18 CASSPEGYNSPLHF TGTGCCAGCTCACCGGAGGGGTATAATTCACCCCTCCACTTT
- TRBD2 TRBJ2-5 TRBV4-2 CASSQDQGLAGGRYQETQYF TGTGCCAGCAGCCAAGATCAAGGACTAGCGGGGGGTCGGTACCAAGAGACCCAGTACTTC
- - TRBJ2-1 TRBV11-2 CASNPDNPAGYNEQFF TGTGCCAGCAACCCCGACAATCCAGCGGGCTACAATGAGCAGTTCTTC
few - TRBJ1-1 TRBV7-2 CASSLVGHLTEAFF TGTGCCAGCAGCTTAGTCGGACATCTCACTGAAGCTTTCTTT